This TCR beta chain comes out of a study of blood T cell repertoires in COVID-19. Study context: From the United States, Italy and Spain came samples of acute and convalescent COVID-19. The analysed material was cDNA or gDNA that came from T cells, B-cell-depleted T cells, or PBMCs.

Original analysis: Estimates of nucleated cell counts were drawn from the amplification of reference gene primers. Measured with immunoSEQ multiplex PCR; TCRdb has only the in-frame clones, and not every one. The DNA was the basis for D and trimming; V, J and clone size are from that table. The data show around 100,000 clones, roughly 91% seen once. The CDR3 is 14 residues long. The V gene's germline CDR1 is SGHTA and CDR2 FQGTGA. V lost 5 bases to trimming and J lost 0 bases, with 11 bases between them. The origin of this receptor is a human donor in a cohort sampled during active COVID-19. The rearrangement joins TRBV7-3 to TRBJ2-7, with D uncertain. The source material was peripheral blood. CDR3 nucleotide sequence: TGTGCCAGCAGCATAAACAGAGACTCCTACGAGCAGTACTTC. This translates into CASSINRDSYEQYF.